The 22 T cell receptor beta chains reported below all come from one sample, sequenced in a study of beta chain features in type 1 diabetes. Whole-study findings and limits: Among patients with Type 1 diabetes, TCRB CDR3s were moderately but significantly shorter in every one of the four CD4+ subsets.

All of the isolated RNA was reverse transcribed, so expressed TCRB transcripts were sequenced. The method was immunoSEQ multiplex PCR; TCRdb's version includes in-frame clones alone and lacks a portion of them. The sample consists of 600,000 to 700,000 clones, 9.5% to 15% of them appearing once. Which antigens these TCRs recognize remains unknown. Sequenced sample: naive CD4+ T cells from blood. These receptors were taken from a man aged 25-45 years with type 1 diabetes.

This clone has a handful of counts. J is TRBJ1-2 and V is TRBV6-1, with D possibly TRBD1 on 5 matching bases. Germline V gives CDR1 MNHNS, CDR2 SASEGT. V was cut by 10 bases and J by 8 bases, with 14 bases left in between. CDR3 length: 11 residues. Here the CDR3 DNA reads TGTGCCACCCAGGGATATAGGGGCTACACCTTC. This sequence encodes CATQGYRGYTF.

This clone was observed a few times. V gene TRBV7-9 combines with J gene TRBJ1-4, with D possibly being TRBD1 (5 bases). The CDR3 consists of 16 residues. Germline CDR1 reads SEHNR; CDR2 reads FQNEAQ (reference sequence). The V end lost 1 base, the J end lost 8 bases, and 17 bases lay between the germline ends. The CDR3 loop reads CASSLEAPGIREKLFF. CDR3 DNA sequence: TGTGCCAGCAGCTTAGAGGCTCCAGGGATTCGGGAAAAACTGTTTTTT.

J is TRBJ2-2 and V is TRBV7-9, with TRBD1 matching over 12 bases. The V gene's germline CDR1 is SEHNR and CDR2 FQNEAQ (reference sequence). V lost 1 base and J lost 9; bases outside the gene matches: 9. The CDR3 has 17 amino acids. CDR3 loop: CASSLVSGQGAVRELFF. DNA of the CDR3: TGTGCCAGCAGCTTAGTTTCGGGACAGGGGGCCGTCCGGGAGCTGTTTTTT.

V gene TRBV6-5 combines with J gene TRBJ1-2; D is undetermined. The CDR3 runs to 11 residues. In germline, CDR1 is MNHEY, CDR2 SVGAGI. V lost 5 bases to trimming and J lost 5 bases, with 6 bases between them. For the CDR3, the DNA is TGTGCCAGCAGTACGCTTTATGGCTACACCTTC. Translated, it gives CASSTLYGYTF.

This clone was detected only a few times. The chain combines TRBV5-1 with TRBJ2-7; D perhaps matches TRBD1 (5 bases). Germline V CDR1 and CDR2: SGHRS, YFSETQ. V dropped 2 bases and J dropped 2 bases, with 14 bases sitting between them. The CDR3 totals 15 residues. The CDR3 region has the DNA TGCGCCAGCAGCTTTGGGATAGGGGTAGCCTACGAGCAGTACTTC. Translating it yields CASSFGIGVAYEQYF.

This clone was detected only a few times. CDR3 coding DNA: TGTGCCAGCAGCGTGGCTAGGGACTCCCCTCTTCAGTACTTC. Translated, it gives CASSVARDSPLQYF. The rearrangement joins TRBV9 to TRBJ2-4; a possible D gene is TRBD2 (6 bases). In germline, CDR1 is SGDLS, CDR2 YYNGEE. Deletions cut 2 bases from V and 11 bases from J, with 17 bases between. CDR3 size: 14 residues.

This sequence joins TRBV5-4 and TRBJ2-3; a possible D gene is TRBD2 (7 bases). V was cut by 4 bases and J by 5 bases, with 14 bases left in between. The CDR3 totals 14 residues. Germline V lookup: CDR1 SGHNT, CDR2 YYREEE (reference sequence). This CDR3 reads CASSKGGAEDTQYF. In nucleotides, the CDR3 is TGTGCCAGCAGCAAAGGGGGGGCCGAAGATACGCAGTATTTT.

This clone turned up a few times. The chain is built from TRBV4-3 and TRBJ2-7, with D perhaps assigned TRBD1 or TRBD2 (5 bases each). Looked up from germline, CDR1 is LGHNA and CDR2 is YSLEER. V shed 0 bases and J shed 0 bases, with 9 bases lying between them. The CDR3 is made up of 15 amino acids. The CDR3 here is CASSQDPGSSYEQYF. The DNA for the CDR3 is TGCGCCAGCAGCCAAGATCCAGGGAGCTCCTACGAGCAGTACTTC.

This clone has more than one count but fewer than ten. This sequence joins TRBV10-3 and TRBJ2-1; 8 nucleotides match TRBD1. This CDR3 region has 17 residues. Germline V CDR1 and CDR2: ENHRY, SYGVKD. With 2 bases clipped from V and 8 bases from J, the junction kept 14 bases outside the gene matches. CDR3 nucleotides: TGTGCCATCAGTGAGAGGCAGGGGGCCCCTTTCGGGGATGAGCAGTTCTTC. Encoded protein: CAISERQGAPFGDEQFF.

The chain employs TRBV21-1 and TRBJ2-7; the table assigns TRBD1, which was not confirmed against the DNA. TRBV21-1 is designated a pseudogene. CDR3 size: 11 residues. This chain's CDR3 is CASSKPTGEYF. CDR3 sequence (DNA): TGTGCCAGCAGCAAACCGACAGGGGAGTACTTC.

This clone has only a few counts. V is TRBV4-3 and J is TRBJ1-5; D unresolved. Trimming took 3 bases from V and 2 from J, leaving 14 bases between them. The germline CDR1 and CDR2 sequences are LGHNA and YSLEER. The CDR3 is 16 amino acids. CDR3 bases: TGCGCCAGCAGCCATCTGCCCGGGTACGGCAATCAGCCCCAGCATTTT. It codes for CASSHLPGYGNQPQHF.

This clone has more than one count but fewer than ten. This chain links TRBV19 with TRBJ1-2, with 8 bases aligning to TRBD1. Germline CDR1 reads LNHDA; CDR2 reads SQIVND (reference sequence). J lost 8 bases, V lost 1 base, and 6 bases had no gene match. This CDR3 comprises 14 residues. CDR3 protein: CASSIAGTGRGYTF. The CDR3 nucleotides are TGTGCCAGTAGTATAGCGGGGACAGGCCGAGGCTACACCTTC. Combining the CDR3 with reference TRBV19 and TRBJ1-2 gives the whole variable domain DGGITQSPKYLFRKEGQNVTLSCEQNLNHDAMYWYRQDPGQGLRLIYYSQIVNDFQKGDIAEGYSVSREKKESFPLTVTSAQKNPTAFYLCASSIAGTGRGYTFGSGTRLTVV.

V gene TRBV7-9 combines with J gene TRBJ1-4, with TRBD1 identical over 11 bases. In germline, CDR1 is SEHNR, CDR2 FQNEAQ (reference sequence). The CDR3 has 14 amino acids. The V gene end was trimmed by 4 bases and the J gene end by 10 bases; junction bases not matched to a gene: 5. The CDR3 nucleotides are TGTGCCAGCAGCTGGGGACAGGGGGACGGAAAACTGTTTTTT. Its translation: CASSWGQGDGKLFF.

The V gene is TRBV28, the J gene TRBJ2-2; tentative D call: TRBD2 (5 bases). This CDR3 has 15 residues. CDR1 is MDHEN, CDR2 SYDVKM, per germline. Deletions cut 4 bases from V and 3 bases from J, with 12 bases between. The CDR3 nucleotides are TGTGCCAGCAGTTCCACGGCGGGTGACACCGGGGAGCTGTTTTTT. Its protein is CASSSTAGDTGELFF.

The chain uses TRBV9 and TRBJ2-7, with 11 bases fitting TRBD2. The CDR3 spans 18 residues. V shed 1 base, J shed 2 bases, and the junction held 11 bases outside the gene matches. The V gene's germline CDR1 is SGDLS and CDR2 YYNGEE. CDR3 bases: TGTGCCAGCAGCGTAACTAGCCTAGCGGGGGGACCCGCCTACGAGCAGTACTTC. It encodes CASSVTSLAGGPAYEQYF.

A few counts support this clone. The chain combines TRBV4-3 with TRBJ2-6; weak D call: TRBD2 (6 bases). The CDR3 length is 18 residues. Per the germline V gene, CDR1 is LGHNA and CDR2 is YSLEER. V gave up 2 bases and J gave up 4 bases, with 18 bases separating them. CDR3 bases: TGCGCCAGCAGCCAACCCCGAGGAGGGAAGTCCGGGGCCAACGTCCTGACTTTC. Translation: CASSQPRGGKSGANVLTF.

The chain recombines TRBV13 with TRBJ1-2; D possibly corresponds to TRBD1 (5 bases). Looked up from germline, CDR1 is PRHDT and CDR2 is FYEKMQ (reference sequence). V lost 2 bases and J 1 base, leaving 11 bases between the germline ends. The CDR3 spans 15 residues. The CDR3 DNA follows: TGTGCCAGCAGCTTACCGGGACGGAATAACTATGGCTACACCTTC. It specifies CASSLPGRNNYGYTF.

The V and J genes are TRBV6-5 and TRBJ2-4, with TRBD1 as a possible D gene (6 bases). The ends were cut back, 0 bases at V and 9 bases at J, with 12 bases in the middle. The CDR3 consists of 14 residues. Germline V gene sequence: CDR1 MNHEY, CDR2 SVGAGI. The CDR3 nucleotides are TGTGCCAGCAGTTACTCACAGGGCCAGGGCATTCAGTACTTC. This translates into CASSYSQGQGIQYF.

This clone appeared a few times. The chain is built from TRBV4-1 and TRBJ1-1; a possible D gene is TRBD1 (6 bases). Trimming stripped 0 bases from V and 8 bases from J, with 19 bases between. There are 16 residues in the CDR3. CDR1 is MGHRA and CDR2 is YSYEKL in the germline V gene. In DNA, the CDR3 is TGCGCCAGCAGCCAAGAAAAGGTAGGGAGACAGGTCGAAGCTTTCTTT. Its translation: CASSQEKVGRQVEAFF.

This clone was observed a handful of times. This chain joins TRBV18 and TRBJ2-3; no firm D call. Germline loops: CDR1 KGHSH, CDR2 LQKENI. Trimming took 6 bases from V and 6 from J, leaving 13 bases between them. This CDR3 has 13 amino acids. This chain's CDR3 is CASSAPLVDTQYF. The CDR3, as DNA: TGTGCCAGCTCCGCTCCCCTCGTGGATACGCAGTATTTT.

This clone occurred a few times. V is TRBV29-1 and J is TRBJ2-3; D perhaps matches TRBD2 (6 bases). V lost 8 bases to trimming and J lost 1 base, with 19 bases between them. This CDR3 has 15 amino acids. Looked up from germline, CDR1 is SQVTM and CDR2 is ANQGSEA. The chain's CDR3 is CSSLGGPGGTDTQYF. The CDR3 DNA sequence: TGCAGCTCCCTAGGAGGCCCGGGGGGCACAGATACGCAGTATTTT.

This clone showed up just a few times. The chain joins TRBV7-2 to TRBJ1-5, with no clear D. The ends were cut back, 1 base at V and 0 bases at J, with 4 bases in the middle. Germline CDR1 and CDR2: SGHTA and FQGNSA. CDR3 length: 14 amino acids. In DNA form, the CDR3 reads TGTGCCAGCAGCTTAGGGATTAGCAATCAGCCCCAGCATTTT. Translating gives CASSLGISNQPQHF. Drawing the rest from reference TRBV7-2 and TRBJ1-5, the complete variable domain is GAGVSQSPSNKVTEKGKDVELRCDPISGHTALYWYRQSLGQGLEFLIYFQGNSAPDKSGLPSDRFSAERTGGSVSTLTIQRTQQEDSAVYLCASSLGISNQPQHFGDGTRLSIL.